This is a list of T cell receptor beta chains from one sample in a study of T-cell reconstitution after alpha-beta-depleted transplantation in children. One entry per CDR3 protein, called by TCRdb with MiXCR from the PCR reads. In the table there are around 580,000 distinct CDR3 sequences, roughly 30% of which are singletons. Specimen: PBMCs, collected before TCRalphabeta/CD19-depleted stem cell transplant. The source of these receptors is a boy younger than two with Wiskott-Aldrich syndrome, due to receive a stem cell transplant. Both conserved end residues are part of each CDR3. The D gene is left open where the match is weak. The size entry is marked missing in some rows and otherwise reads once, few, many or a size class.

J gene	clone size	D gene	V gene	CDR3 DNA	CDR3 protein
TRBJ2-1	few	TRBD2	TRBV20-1	TGCAGTGCTAGAGTCGGTAGCGGGGCAGAGCAGTTCTTC	CSARVGSGAEQFF
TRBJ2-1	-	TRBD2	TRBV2	TGTGCCAGCAGCAAACTAGCGGGAGGAGGGAATGAGCAGTTCTTC	CASSKLAGGGNEQFF
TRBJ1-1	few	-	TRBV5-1	TGCGCCAGCAGCTTGTTCTTCCCCGACACTGAAGCTTTCTTT	CASSLFFPDTEAFF
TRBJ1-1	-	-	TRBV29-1	TGCAGCGTCCAGAGACGGATGATGAACACTGAAGCTTTCTTT	CSVQRRMMNTEAFF
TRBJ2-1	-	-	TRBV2	TGTGCCAGCAGTCAGGGGTTACAAAATGAGCAGTTCTTC	CASSQGLQNEQFF
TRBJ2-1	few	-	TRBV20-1	TGCAGTGCTAGAGTGGGTTTGGCGAGCTCCTACAATGAGCAGTTCTTC	CSARVGLASSYNEQFF
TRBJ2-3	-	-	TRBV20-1	TGCAGTGCTACTCCCTTTAGGGCAGATACGCAGTATTTT	CSATPFRADTQYF
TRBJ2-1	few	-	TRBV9	TGTGCCAGCAGCCCGGGAGGGGGCATACACAATGAGCAGTTCTTC	CASSPGGGIHNEQFF
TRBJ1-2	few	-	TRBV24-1	TGTGCCACCAGTTCTGTTTATGGCTACACCTTC	CATSSVYGYTF
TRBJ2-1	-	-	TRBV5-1	TGCGCCAGCAGTGGTGGGAGTACCTACAATGAGCAGTTCTTC	CASSGGSTYNEQFF
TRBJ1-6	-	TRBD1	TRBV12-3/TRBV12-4	TGTGCCAGCAGTTCCGAGACAGGGAAAACCGGGTCACCCCTCCACTTT	CASSSETGKTGSPLHF
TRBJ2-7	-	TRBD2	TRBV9	TGTGCCAGCAGCGCCGGACTAGCGGGAGTCGCCGAGCAGTACTTC	CASSAGLAGVAEQYF